Reported below is one TCR beta chain. The antigen is not known. The data are from a study of CD8+CD57+ T cells in acquired aplastic anemia. Study in general: When averaged, DNA from sorted CD4+ and CD8+ cells came to 2.5 to 3.5 ug.

In patients chosen for sequencing, flow cytometry had shown CD8+CD57+ cell expansion. The use of genomic DNA as template underpinned the TCR beta VDJ and CDR3 profiling. MiXCR, run by TCRdb on the reads, gives a single entry per CDR3 protein. The sample has a few hundred thousand distinct CDR3 sequences, about 50% seen once. Whole-study results and caveats: Patients and controls had CD8+ Simpson's diversity values that were not significantly distinct.

The CDR3 extends over 16 amino acids. CDR1 and CDR2 (germline): LGHNA, YNFKEQ. V lost 0 bases and J lost 5; bases outside the gene matches: 9. Sequenced sample: sorted CD4+, CD8+, or CD8+CD57+ T cells (not recorded which) from PBMCs. The source is a human donor with aplastic anemia. The genes are TRBV4-2 and TRBJ2-5, with 7 bases fitting TRBD2. The CDR3 DNA is TGTGCCAGCAGCCAAGATCTTTTTGGGAGGGAGGAGACCCAGTACTTC. It is translated as CASSQDLFGREETQYF.